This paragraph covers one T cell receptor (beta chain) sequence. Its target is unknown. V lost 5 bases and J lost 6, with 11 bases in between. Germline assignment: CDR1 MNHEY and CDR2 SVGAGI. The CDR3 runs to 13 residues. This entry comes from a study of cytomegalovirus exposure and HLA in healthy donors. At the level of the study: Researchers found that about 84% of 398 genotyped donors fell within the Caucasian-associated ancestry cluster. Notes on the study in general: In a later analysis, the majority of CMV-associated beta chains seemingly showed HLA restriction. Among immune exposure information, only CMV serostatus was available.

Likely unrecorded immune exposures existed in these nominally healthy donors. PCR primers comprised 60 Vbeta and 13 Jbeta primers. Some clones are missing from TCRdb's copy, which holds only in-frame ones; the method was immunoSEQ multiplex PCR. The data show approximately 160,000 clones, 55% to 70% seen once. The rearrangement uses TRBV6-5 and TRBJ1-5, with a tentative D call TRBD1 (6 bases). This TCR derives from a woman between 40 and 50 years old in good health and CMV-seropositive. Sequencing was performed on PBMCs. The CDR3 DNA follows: TGTGCCAGCAGTCTCCAGGGGAGTCAGCCCCAGCATTTT. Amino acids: CASSLQGSQPQHF.